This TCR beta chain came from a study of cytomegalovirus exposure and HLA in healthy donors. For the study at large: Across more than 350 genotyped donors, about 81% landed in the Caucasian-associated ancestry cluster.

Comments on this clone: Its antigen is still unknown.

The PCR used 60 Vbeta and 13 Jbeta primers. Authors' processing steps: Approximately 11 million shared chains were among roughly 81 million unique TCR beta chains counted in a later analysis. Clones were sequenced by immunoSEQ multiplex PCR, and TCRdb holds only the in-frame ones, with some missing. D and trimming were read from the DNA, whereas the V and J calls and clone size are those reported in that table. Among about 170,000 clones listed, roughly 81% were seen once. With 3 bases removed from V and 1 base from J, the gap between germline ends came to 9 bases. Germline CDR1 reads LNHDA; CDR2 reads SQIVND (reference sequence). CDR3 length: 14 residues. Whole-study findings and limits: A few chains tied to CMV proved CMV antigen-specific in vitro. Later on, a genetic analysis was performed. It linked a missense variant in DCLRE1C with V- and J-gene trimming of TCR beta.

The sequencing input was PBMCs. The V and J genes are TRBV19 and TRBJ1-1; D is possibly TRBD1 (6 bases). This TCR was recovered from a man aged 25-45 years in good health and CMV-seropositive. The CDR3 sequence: CASSIRDTNTEAFF. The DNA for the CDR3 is TGTGCCAGTAGTATCCGGGACACGAACACTGAAGCTTTCTTT.